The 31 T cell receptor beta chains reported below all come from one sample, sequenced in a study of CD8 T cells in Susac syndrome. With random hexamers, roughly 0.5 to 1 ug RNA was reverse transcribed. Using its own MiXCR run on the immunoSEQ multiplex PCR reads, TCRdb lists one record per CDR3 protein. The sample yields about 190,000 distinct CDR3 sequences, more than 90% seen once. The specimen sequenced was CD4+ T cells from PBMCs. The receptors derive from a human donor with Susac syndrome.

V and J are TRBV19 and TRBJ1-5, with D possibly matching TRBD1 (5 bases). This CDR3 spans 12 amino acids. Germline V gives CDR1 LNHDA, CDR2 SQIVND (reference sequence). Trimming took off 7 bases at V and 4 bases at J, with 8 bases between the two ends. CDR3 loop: CASKGMNQPQHF. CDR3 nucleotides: TGTGCCAGTAAGGGGATGAATCAGCCCCAGCATTTT.

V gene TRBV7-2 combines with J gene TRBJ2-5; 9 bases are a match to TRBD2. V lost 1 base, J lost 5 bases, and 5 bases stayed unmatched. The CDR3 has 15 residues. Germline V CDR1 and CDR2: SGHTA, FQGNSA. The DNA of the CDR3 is TGTGCCAGCAGCTTAGAAGCGGGGGGCTGGGAGACCCAGTACTTC. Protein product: CASSLEAGGWETQYF.

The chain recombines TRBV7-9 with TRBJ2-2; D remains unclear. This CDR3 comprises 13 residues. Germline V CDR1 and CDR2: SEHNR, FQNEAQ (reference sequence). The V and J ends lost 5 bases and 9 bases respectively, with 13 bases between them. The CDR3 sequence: CASSPKSFRELFF. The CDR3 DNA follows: TGTGCCAGCAGCCCTAAGTCGTTTCGGGAGCTGTTTTTT.

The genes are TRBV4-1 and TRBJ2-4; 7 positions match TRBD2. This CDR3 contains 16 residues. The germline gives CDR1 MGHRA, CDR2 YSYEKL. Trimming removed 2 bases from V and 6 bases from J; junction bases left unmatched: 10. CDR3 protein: CASSQSRLAWGNIQYF. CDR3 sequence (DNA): TGCGCCAGCAGCCAATCCCGACTAGCCTGGGGAAACATTCAGTACTTC.

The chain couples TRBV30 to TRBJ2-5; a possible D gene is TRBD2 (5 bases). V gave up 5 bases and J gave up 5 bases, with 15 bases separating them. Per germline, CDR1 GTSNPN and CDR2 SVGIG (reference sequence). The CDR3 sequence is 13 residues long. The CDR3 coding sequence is TGTGCCTGGGGGGAGTTTTTATCTGAGACCCAGTACTTC. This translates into CAWGEFLSETQYF.

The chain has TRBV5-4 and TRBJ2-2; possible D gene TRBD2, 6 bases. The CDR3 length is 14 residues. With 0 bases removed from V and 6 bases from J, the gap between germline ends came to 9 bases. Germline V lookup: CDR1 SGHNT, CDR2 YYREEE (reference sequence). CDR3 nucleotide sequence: TGTGCCAGCAGCTTGGGGGGGGAATCCGGGGAGCTGTTTTTT. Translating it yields CASSLGGESGELFF. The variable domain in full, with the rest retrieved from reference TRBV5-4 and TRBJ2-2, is ETGVTQSPTHLIKTRGQQVTLRCSSQSGHNTVSWYQQALGQGPQFIFQYYREEENGRGNFPPRFSGLQFPNYSSELNVNALELDDSALYLCASSLGGESGELFFGEGSRLTVL.

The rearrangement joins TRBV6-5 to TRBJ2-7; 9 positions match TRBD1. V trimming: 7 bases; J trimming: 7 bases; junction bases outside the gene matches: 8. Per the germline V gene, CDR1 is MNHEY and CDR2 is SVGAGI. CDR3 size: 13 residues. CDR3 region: CASTPGQGWEQYF. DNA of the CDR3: TGTGCCAGCACACCGGGACAGGGATGGGAGCAGTACTTC.

The CDR3 loop is CASSRRTESYEQYF. Written as DNA, the CDR3 is TGTGCCAGCAGCCGGAGGACCGAGTCCTACGAGCAGTACTTC. The gene calls are TRBV4-2 and TRBJ2-7; a possible D gene is TRBD2 (5 bases). V lost 4 bases, J lost 1 base, and 11 bases lay in between. Germline lookup yields CDR1 LGHNA and CDR2 YNFKEQ. The CDR3 consists of 14 residues.

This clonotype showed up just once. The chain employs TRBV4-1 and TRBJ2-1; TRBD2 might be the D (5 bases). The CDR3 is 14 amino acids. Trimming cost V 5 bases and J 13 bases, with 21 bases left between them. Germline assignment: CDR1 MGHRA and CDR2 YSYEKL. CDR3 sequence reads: CASSARDLSVEQFF. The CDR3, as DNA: TGCGCCAGCAGCGCGAGGGATCTCTCTGTTGAACAGTTCTTC.

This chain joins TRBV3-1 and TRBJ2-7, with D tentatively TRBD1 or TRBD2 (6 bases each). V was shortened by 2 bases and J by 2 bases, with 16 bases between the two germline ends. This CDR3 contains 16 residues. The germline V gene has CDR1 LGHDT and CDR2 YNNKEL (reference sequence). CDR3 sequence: CASSQRNGGGAYEQYF. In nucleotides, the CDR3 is TGTGCCAGCAGCCAACGAAATGGAGGGGGAGCCTACGAGCAGTACTTC.

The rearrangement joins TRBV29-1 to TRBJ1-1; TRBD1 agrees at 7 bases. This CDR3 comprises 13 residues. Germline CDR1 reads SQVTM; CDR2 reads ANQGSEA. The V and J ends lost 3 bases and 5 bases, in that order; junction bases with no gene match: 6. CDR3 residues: CSVETGRATEAFF. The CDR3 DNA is TGCAGCGTTGAGACAGGGAGGGCGACTGAAGCTTTCTTT.

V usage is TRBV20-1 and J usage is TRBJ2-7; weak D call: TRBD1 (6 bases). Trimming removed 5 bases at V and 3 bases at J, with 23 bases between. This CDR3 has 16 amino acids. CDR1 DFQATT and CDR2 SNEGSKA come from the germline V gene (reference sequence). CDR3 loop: CSAPSLTGTTSYEQYF. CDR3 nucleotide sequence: TGCAGTGCTCCCAGTTTGACAGGCACTACGAGCTACGAGCAGTACTTC.

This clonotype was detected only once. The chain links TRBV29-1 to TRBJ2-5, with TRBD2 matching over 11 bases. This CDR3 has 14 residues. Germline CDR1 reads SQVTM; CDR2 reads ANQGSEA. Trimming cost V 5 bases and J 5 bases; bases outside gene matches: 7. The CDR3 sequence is CSVTTSGAVETQYF. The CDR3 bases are TGCAGCGTTACGACTAGCGGGGCTGTGGAGACCCAGTACTTC.

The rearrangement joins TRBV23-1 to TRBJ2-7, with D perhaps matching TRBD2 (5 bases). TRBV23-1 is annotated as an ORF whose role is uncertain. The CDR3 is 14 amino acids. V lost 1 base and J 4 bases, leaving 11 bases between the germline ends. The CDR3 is CASSQWAPGYEQYF. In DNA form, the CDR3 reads TGCGCCAGCAGTCAATGGGCCCCGGGGTACGAGCAGTACTTC.

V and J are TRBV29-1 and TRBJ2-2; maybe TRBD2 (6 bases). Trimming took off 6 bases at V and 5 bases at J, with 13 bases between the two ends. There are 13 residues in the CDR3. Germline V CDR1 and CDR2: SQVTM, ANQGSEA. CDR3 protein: CSVRDSGTGELFF. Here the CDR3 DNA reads TGCAGCGTCCGGGACTCGGGGACCGGGGAGCTGTTTTTT.

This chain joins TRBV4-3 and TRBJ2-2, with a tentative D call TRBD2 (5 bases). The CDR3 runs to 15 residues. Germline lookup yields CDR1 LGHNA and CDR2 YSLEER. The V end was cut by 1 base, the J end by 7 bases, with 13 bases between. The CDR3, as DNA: TGCGCCAGCAGCCAAGTAGTCGGGATGGGCGGGGAGCTGTTTTTT. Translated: CASSQVVGMGGELFF.

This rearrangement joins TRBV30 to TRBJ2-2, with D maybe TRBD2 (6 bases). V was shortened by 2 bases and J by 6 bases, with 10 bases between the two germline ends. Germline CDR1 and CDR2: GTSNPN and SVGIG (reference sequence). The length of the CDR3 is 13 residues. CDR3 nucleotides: TGTGCCTGGAGTCGCGGGGTCGCCGGGGAGCTGTTTTTT. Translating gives CAWSRGVAGELFF. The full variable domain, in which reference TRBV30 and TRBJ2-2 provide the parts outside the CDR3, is SQTIHQWPATLVQPVGSPLSLECTVEGTSNPNLYWYRQAAGRGLQLLFYSVGIGQISSEVPQNLSASRPQDRQFILSSKKLLLSDSGFYLCAWSRGVAGELFFGEGSRLTVL.

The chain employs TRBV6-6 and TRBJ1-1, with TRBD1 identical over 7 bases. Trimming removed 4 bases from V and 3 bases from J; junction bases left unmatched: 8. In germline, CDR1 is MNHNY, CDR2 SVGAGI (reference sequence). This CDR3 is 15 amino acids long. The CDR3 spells CASSSSTGRDTEAFF. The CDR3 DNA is TGTGCCAGCAGTTCCTCGACAGGGAGAGACACTGAAGCTTTCTTT.

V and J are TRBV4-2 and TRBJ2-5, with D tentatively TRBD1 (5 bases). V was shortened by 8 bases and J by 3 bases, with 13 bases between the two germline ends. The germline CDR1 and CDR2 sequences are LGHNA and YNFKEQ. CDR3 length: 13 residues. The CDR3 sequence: CASQEAGKETQYF. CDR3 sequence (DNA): TGTGCCAGCCAAGAGGCAGGGAAAGAGACCCAGTACTTC.

The chain's CDR3 is CSATDRVNEAFF. CDR3 in DNA: TGCAGTGCCACGGACAGGGTCAATGAAGCTTTCTTT. The chain uses TRBV20-1 and TRBJ1-1; TRBD1 matches 8 bases. This CDR3 comprises 12 residues. Germline lookup yields CDR1 DFQATT and CDR2 SNEGSKA (reference sequence). V shed 6 bases, J shed 7 bases, and the junction held 7 bases outside the gene matches.

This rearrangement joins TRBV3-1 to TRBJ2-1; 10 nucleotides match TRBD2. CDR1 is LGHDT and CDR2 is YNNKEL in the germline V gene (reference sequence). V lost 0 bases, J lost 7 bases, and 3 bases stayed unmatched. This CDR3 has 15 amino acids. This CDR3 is CASSQDKGLANEQFF. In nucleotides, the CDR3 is TGTGCCAGCAGCCAAGATAAGGGACTAGCGAATGAGCAGTTCTTC.

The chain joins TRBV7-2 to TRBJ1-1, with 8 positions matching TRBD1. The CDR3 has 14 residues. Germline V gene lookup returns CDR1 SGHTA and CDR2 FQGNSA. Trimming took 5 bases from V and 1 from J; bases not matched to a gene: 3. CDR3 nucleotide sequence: TGTGCCAGCAGCCTGGACAGGGCGAACACTGAAGCTTTCTTT. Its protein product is CASSLDRANTEAFF.

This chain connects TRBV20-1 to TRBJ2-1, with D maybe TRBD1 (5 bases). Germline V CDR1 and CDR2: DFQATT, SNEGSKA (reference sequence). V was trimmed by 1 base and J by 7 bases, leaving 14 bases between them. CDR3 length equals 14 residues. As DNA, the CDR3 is TGCAGTGCTAGAGCGGCCAGGGCGGTGAATGAGCAGTTCTTC. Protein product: CSARAARAVNEQFF.

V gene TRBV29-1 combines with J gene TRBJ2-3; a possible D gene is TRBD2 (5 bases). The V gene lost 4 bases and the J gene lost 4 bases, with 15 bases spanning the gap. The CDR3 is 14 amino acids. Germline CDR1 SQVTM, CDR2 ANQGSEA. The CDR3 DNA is TGCAGCGTTGTCTTGGCTAGCTCGGCAGATACGCAGTATTTT. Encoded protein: CSVVLASSADTQYF.

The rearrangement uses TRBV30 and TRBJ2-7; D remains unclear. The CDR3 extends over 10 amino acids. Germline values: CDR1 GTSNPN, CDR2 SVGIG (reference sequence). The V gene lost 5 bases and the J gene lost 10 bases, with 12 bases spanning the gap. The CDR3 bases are TGTGCCTGGGATTCGACGGAACAGTACTTC. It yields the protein CAWDSTEQYF. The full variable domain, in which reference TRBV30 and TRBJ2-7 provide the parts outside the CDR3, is SQTIHQWPATLVQPVGSPLSLECTVEGTSNPNLYWYRQAAGRGLQLLFYSVGIGQISSEVPQNLSASRPQDRQFILSSKKLLLSDSGFYLCAWDSTEQYFGPGTRLTVT.

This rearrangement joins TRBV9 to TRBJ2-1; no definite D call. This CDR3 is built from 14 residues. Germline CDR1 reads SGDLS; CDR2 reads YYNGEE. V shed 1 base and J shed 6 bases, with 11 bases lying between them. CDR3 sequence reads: CASSVNTILNEQFF. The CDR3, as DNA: TGTGCCAGCAGCGTAAATACCATACTCAATGAGCAGTTCTTC.

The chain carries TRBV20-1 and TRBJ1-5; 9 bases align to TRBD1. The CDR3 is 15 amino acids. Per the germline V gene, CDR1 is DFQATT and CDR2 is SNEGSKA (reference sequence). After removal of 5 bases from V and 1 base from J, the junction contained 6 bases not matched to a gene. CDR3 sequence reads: CSASTGTGSNQPQHF. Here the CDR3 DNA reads TGCAGTGCTTCGACCGGGACAGGGAGCAATCAGCCCCAGCATTTT.

This chain's CDR3 is CATSRARQNTGELFF. The DNA of the CDR3 is TGTGCCACCAGCAGAGCGCGGCAGAACACCGGGGAGCTGTTTTTT. V is TRBV15 and J is TRBJ2-2; D gene uncertain. The germline V and J ends were trimmed by 1 base and 1 base, with 7 bases remaining between them. Germline V gene lookup returns CDR1 LNHNV and CDR2 YYDKDF (reference sequence). CDR3 length equals 15 residues.

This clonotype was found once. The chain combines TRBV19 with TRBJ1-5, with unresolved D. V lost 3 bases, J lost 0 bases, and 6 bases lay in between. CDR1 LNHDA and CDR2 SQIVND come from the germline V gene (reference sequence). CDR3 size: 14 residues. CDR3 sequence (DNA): TGTGCCAGTAGTATGCCGGTTAGCAATCAGCCCCAGCATTTT. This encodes CASSMPVSNQPQHF.

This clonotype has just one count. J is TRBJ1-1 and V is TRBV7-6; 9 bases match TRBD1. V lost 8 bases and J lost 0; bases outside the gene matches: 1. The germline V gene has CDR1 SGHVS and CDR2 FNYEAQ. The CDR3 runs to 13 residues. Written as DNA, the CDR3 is TGTGCCAGCGGACAGGGGATGAACACTGAAGCTTTCTTT. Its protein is CASGQGMNTEAFF.

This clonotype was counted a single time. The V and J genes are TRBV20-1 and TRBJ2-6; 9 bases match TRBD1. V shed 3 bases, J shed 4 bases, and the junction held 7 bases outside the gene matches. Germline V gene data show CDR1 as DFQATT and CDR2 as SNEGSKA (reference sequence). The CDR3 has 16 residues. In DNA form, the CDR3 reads TGCAGTGCTAGCGGGGACAGGGTTACCGGGGCCAACGTCCTGACTTTC. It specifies CSASGDRVTGANVLTF.